This T cell receptor beta chain was identified in a study of blood T cell repertoires in COVID-19. The data were produced by immunoSEQ multiplex PCR, yet TCRdb's version contains in-frame clones alone and is incomplete. This sample yields about 170,000 clones, of which roughly four fifths are seen a single time; approximately 10% belongs to the top ten. This CDR3 contains 16 residues. Trimming took off 4 bases at V and 4 bases at J, with 16 bases between the two ends. From germline, CDR1 is KGHDR and CDR2 SFDVKD. The source is an older man with active or convalescent COVID-19. The chain combines TRBV24-1 with TRBJ2-1; a weak D match, TRBD1 (6 bases). The sequenced sample consisted of peripheral blood. The CDR3 loop reads CATSEPQGMGYNEQFF. The CDR3 coding sequence is TGTGCCACCAGTGAACCCCAGGGGATGGGGTACAATGAGCAGTTCTTC.